Following are 5 T cell receptor beta chains from one sample sequenced in a study of T cells in Graves' hyperthyroidism and ophthalmopathy (dated by TCRdb to about 2019). Receptor amplification or capture employed multiplex PCR. These reads were obtained on an Illumina HiSeq 2000. Amplification of TCR beta CDR3 regions was carried out from RNA transcripts. A first-round RT-PCR of the TCR CDR3 used the HTBI primer set with the Qiagen OneStep RT-PCR kit. TCRdb ran its own pipeline on the public reads, namely fastp trimming at Q25 and MiXCR clone calling, and kept in-frame beta chains. Rows are unified per CDR3 protein, each entry keeping the most common DNA and genes. The sample has fewer than 850,000 distinct CDR3 sequences on record, 15% to 20% of them singletons. Clones ranked in the top ten supply about 14% of the sample. The sequenced material came from blood. Receptors originate from a man between 50 and 59 years old with Graves' hyperthyroidism.

The chain is built from TRBV10-1 and TRBJ2-3; D may be TRBD2 (6 bases). Deletions cut 7 bases from V and 4 bases from J, with 12 bases between. This CDR3 comprises 13 residues. The germline V gene encodes CDR1 WNHNN and CDR2 SYGVQD (reference sequence). The CDR3 bases are TGCGCCAGCACCTCGGGACTCTCAGATACGCAGTATTTT. This translates into CASTSGLSDTQYF.

The chain has TRBV4-2 and TRBJ2-1; D call uncertain. CDR1 is LGHNA and CDR2 is YNFKEQ in the germline V gene. The germline V and J ends were trimmed by 0 bases and 10 bases, with 10 bases remaining between them. This CDR3 has 13 residues. The CDR3 loop is CASSQDLIPEQFF. In nucleotides, the CDR3 is TGTGCCAGCAGCCAAGATTTGATCCCGGAGCAGTTCTTC.

Points on this clonotype: A much larger clonotype is one base distant, so this may be a read error. The chain couples TRBV7-2 to TRBJ2-3; no clear D. Germline CDR1 is SGHTA and CDR2 is FQGNSA. The germline V and J ends were trimmed by 2 bases and 9 bases, with 9 bases remaining between them. This CDR3 region has 12 residues. CDR3 bases: TGTGCCAGCAGCTTAATGGGATTCACGCAGTATTTT. The encoded protein is CASSLMGFTQYF.

This clonotype was seen a handful of times. This rearrangement joins TRBV19 to TRBJ1-1; D is possibly TRBD1 (6 bases). This CDR3 is 14 amino acids long. Trimming took off 3 bases at V and 3 bases at J, with 11 bases between the two ends. Per germline, CDR1 LNHDA and CDR2 SQIVND (reference sequence). CDR3 protein: CASSISDRHTEAFF. The DNA of the CDR3 is TGTGCCAGTAGTATTAGTGACAGGCACACTGAAGCTTTCTTT.

In the case of this clonotype: A much larger clone is a single base away; this may be a read error. This chain uses TRBV2 with TRBJ2-1; D is ambiguous. Germline CDR1 is SNHLY and CDR2 is FYNNEI. Trimming took off 10 bases at V and 7 bases at J, with 11 bases between the two ends. This CDR3 region has 11 residues. This chain's CDR3 is CANNFLNEQFF. Here the CDR3 DNA reads TGTGCCAACAATTTCTTAAATGAGCAGTTCTTC.